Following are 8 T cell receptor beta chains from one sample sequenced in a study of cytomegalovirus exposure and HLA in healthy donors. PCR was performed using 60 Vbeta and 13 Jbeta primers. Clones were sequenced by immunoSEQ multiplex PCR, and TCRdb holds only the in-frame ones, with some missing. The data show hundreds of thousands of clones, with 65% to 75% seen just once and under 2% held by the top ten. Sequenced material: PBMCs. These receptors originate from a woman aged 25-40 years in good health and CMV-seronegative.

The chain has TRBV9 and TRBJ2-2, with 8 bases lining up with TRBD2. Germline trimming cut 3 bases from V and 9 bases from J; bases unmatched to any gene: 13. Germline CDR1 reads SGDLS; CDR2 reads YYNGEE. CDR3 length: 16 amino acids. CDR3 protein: CASSATGTRSDRELFF. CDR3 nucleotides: TGTGCCAGCAGCGCAACCGGGACTAGGTCGGATCGGGAGCTGTTTTTT.

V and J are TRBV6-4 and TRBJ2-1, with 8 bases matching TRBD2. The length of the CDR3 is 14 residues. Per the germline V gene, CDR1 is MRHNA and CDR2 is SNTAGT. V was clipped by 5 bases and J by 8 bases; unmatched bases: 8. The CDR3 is CASSQGLGSYEQFF. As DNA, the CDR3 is TGTGCCAGCAGTCAGGGACTAGGCAGTTATGAGCAGTTCTTC.

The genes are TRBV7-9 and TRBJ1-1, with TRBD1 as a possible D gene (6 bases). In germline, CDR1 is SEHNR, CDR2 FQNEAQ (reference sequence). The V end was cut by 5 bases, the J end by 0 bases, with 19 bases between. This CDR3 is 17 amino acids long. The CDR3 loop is CASSPAGGEGMNTEAFF. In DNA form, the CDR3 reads TGTGCCAGCAGCCCCGCGGGGGGCGAAGGGATGAACACTGAAGCTTTCTTT.

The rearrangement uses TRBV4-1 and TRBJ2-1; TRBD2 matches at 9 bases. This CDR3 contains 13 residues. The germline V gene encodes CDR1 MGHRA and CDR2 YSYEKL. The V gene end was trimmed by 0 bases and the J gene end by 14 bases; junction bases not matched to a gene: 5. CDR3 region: CASSQDYGGGEFF. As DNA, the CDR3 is TGCGCCAGCAGCCAAGATTACGGCGGGGGGGAGTTCTTC.

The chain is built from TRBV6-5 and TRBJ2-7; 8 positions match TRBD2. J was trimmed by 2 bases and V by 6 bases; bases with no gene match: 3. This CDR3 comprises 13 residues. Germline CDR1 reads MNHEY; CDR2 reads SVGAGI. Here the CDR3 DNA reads TGTGCCAGCAGGCCCGGGGGGGCCTACGAGCAGTACTTC. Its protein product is CASRPGGAYEQYF.

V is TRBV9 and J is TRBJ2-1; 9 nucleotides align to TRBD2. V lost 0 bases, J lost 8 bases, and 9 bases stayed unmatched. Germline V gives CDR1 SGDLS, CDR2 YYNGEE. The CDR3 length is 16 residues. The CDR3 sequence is CASSVGGGGGFDEQFF. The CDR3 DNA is TGTGCCAGCAGCGTAGGCGGCGGGGGGGGGTTCGATGAGCAGTTCTTC.

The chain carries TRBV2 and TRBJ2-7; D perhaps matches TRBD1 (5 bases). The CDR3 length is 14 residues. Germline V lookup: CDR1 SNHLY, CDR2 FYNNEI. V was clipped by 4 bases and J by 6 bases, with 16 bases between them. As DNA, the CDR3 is TGTGCCAGCAGTGCTGACGTCAGAAGGGGCGAGCAGTACTTC. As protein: CASSADVRRGEQYF.

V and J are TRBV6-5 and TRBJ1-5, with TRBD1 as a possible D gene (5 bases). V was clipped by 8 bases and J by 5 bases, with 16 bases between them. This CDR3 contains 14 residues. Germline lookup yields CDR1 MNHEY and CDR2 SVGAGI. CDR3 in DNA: TGTGCCAGCCAGCCGGGGCCGGGAGATCAGCCCCAGCATTTT. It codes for CASQPGPGDQPQHF.